This T cell receptor beta chain was profiled in a study of blood T cell repertoires in COVID-19. Across the study: Acute and convalescent COVID-19 samples came from the United States, Italy and Spain. PBMCs, B-cell-depleted T cells, or T cells provided the cDNA or gDNA that made up the material.

The V segment lost 1 base and the J segment 7 bases; nucleotides outside the gene matches: 10. Germline V CDR1 and CDR2: SGHTA, FQGNSA. This CDR3 region has 16 residues. Authors' methods: Cell counts per sample came from amplifying reference gene primers. Clones were read by immunoSEQ multiplex PCR, and TCRdb kept only the in-frame ones, dropping some. The DNA gave D and trimming, while V, J and clone size come from that table. The repertoire has tens of thousands of clones, 81% of them found once; the top ten carry approximately 25%. The specimen sequenced was peripheral blood. The TCR was taken from a man older than 75 with active or convalescent COVID-19. The chain uses TRBV7-2 and TRBJ1-2; 9 bases are shared with TRBD1. The CDR3 reads CASSLGSHRGRFGYTF. CDR3 bases: TGTGCCAGCAGCTTAGGTTCGCACAGGGGGCGCTTTGGCTACACCTTC.